This is a list of T cell receptor beta chains from one sample in a study of tumor-infiltrating lymphocytes in primary liver carcinoma. TCRdb processed the multiplex PCR reads anew with MiXCR; each CDR3 protein has one entry. The data hold roughly 20,000 distinct CDR3 sequences, with approximately 79% observed a single time. Sequenced input: liver tumor tissue from sampling region 1. The receptors derive from a woman aged 25-40 years with primary liver carcinoma and hepatitis B virus infection. The CDR3 runs from the conserved cysteine through the conserved F or W. The D gene is left open where the match is weak. The size of a clone is reported for some rows only, either as once, few or many, or as a class for expanded clones.

abundance | j_gene | v_gene | d_gene | CDR3aa | CDR3nt
. | TRBJ1-2 | TRBV6-1 | . | CVSGERFLVLGSNYCYTF | TGTGTCAGCGGTGAACGGTTCCTGGTCCTTGGATCTAACTATTGCTACACCTTC
. | TRBJ1-6 | TRBV11-2 | . | CTSPIAQGTNSPLHF | TGTACCAGCCCCATCGCCCAGGGGACTAACTCACCCCTCCACTTT
. | TRBJ2-2 | TRBV4-1 | . | CASRQYRAFDTGKLFF | TGCGCTAGCCGCCAATACAGGGCATTCGACACCGGGAAGCTGTTTTTT
. | TRBJ2-1 | TRBV11-3 | . | CVSSLGTSWELEQFF | TGCGTCAGCAGCTTAGGAACTAGCTGGGAGCTTGAGCAGTTCTTC
. | TRBJ2-5 | TRBV12-3/TRBV12-4 | . | CASNTYSRSEETQYF | TGTGCGAGCAACACCTACTCCAGGAGCGAAGAGACCCAGTACTTC
. | TRBJ2-7 | TRBV11-2 | TRBD1 | CASSLDRTGRYEQYF | TGTGCCAGCAGCTTAGACAGGACAGGGCGCTACGAGCAGTACTTC
. | TRBJ2-1 | TRBV10-3 | . | CTIKGVASERSLDDQFF | TGTACCATCAAGGGGGTCGCTAGCGAGAGAAGTCTCGATGACCAGTTCTTC
. | TRBJ2-3 | TRBV11-2 | TRBD2 | CACSLEVSGMDTQYF | TGTGCCTGCAGCTTAGAGGTTAGCGGGATGGATACGCAGTATTTT
. | TRBJ2-2 | TRBV11-1 | . | CASSLMGGTNTGELLF | TGTGCCAGCAGCTTAATGGGGGGTACGAACACGGGGGAGCTGCTTTTT
. | TRBJ1-5 | TRBV5-5 | . | CATSQDMRIHQPQHF | TGTGCCACCAGCCAGGACATGAGGATTCATCAGCCCCAGCATTTT
medium-sized | TRBJ2-7 | TRBV14 | . | CASSHHHKQYF | TGTGCCAGCAGCCACCACCACAAGCAGTACTTC
. | TRBJ2-7 | TRBV6-1 | TRBD2 | CASRQVREAYELYF | TGTGCCAGCAGACAGGTCCGGGAGGCCTACGAGCTGTACTTC
. | TRBJ2-3 | TRBV10-3 | TRBD1 | CGIDEPGTGADTQYF | TGTGGCATCGATGAACCCGGGACAGGGGCCGATACGCAGTATTTT
many | TRBJ1-5 | TRBV5-1 | . | CASSLMGDQPQHF | TGCGCCAGCAGCTTGATGGGGGATCAGCCCCAGCATTTT
. | TRBJ1-1 | TRBV11-2 | . | CARSPGTEALF | TGTGCCAGGAGCCCCGGGACGGAAGCTCTCTTT
. | TRBJ2-3 | TRBV7-8 | . | CASSLGAGGPGDTEYF | TGTGCCAGCAGCTTAGGAGCGGGTGGGCCCGGTGATACGGAGTATTTT
. | TRBJ2-7 | TRBV7-8 | TRBD2 | CASSPLLAGEGLERYF | TGTGCCAGCAGCCCATTACTAGCGGGAGAGGGCCTCGAGCGGTACTTC
once | TRBJ2-1 | TRBV5-1 | . | CASTPSPDNSYNEQFF | TGCGCTAGCACCCCGTCCCCAGACAATTCCTATAATGAGCAGTTCTTC